Listed below are T cell receptor beta chains from one sample, sequenced in a study of blood T cell repertoires in COVID-19. Some clones are missing from TCRdb's copy, which holds only in-frame ones; the method was immunoSEQ multiplex PCR. The sample holds 250,000 to 350,000 clones, 88% seen once. Sequencing was carried out using peripheral blood. The source of these receptors is a man between 18 and 29 years old with active or convalescent COVID-19. Each CDR3 is given with its conserved first and last residue. Fields, in order: J gene, D gene, clone size, V gene, CDR3 DNA, CDR3 protein. The D gene is left open where the match is weak. The listing skips clone size in some rows; elsewhere it reads once, few, many or a size class.

J: TRBJ2-7; D: TRBD2; size: .; V: TRBV10-2; DNA: TGCGCCAGCAGTGAGTCGACTAGCGGGGGGGCTGGGTTTCCCGAGGAGCAGTACTTC; CDR3: CASSESTSGGAGFPEEQYF
J: TRBJ1-5; D: TRBD1; size: .; V: TRBV7-2; DNA: TGTGCCAGCAGCCACCACAGGGACAGGGAACAGCCCCAGCATTTT; CDR3: CASSHHRDREQPQHF
J: TRBJ2-2; D: TRBD1; size: .; V: TRBV6-2/TRBV6-3; DNA: TGTGCCAGCAGTTACTCGGGACAGGGGACGCTCACCGGGGAGCTGTTTTTT; CDR3: CASSYSGQGTLTGELFF
J: TRBJ2-7; D: TRBD2; size: .; V: TRBV9; DNA: TGTGCCAGCAGCTCCCTGGGGGGGTCTTGGGAGCAGTACTTC; CDR3: CASSSLGGSWEQYF
J: TRBJ2-5; D: .; size: .; V: TRBV3-1/TRBV3-2; DNA: TGTGCCAGCAGCCAAGGCCAGGGCCAAAGGGGTTTTGTACGAGAGACCCAGTACTTC; CDR3: CASSQGQGQRGFVRETQYF
J: TRBJ1-4; D: TRBD1; size: .; V: TRBV19; DNA: TGTGCCAGTTTCGGACAGGGTTATGAAAAACTGTTTTTT; CDR3: CASFGQGYEKLFF
J: TRBJ1-1; D: .; size: .; V: TRBV5-1; DNA: TGCGCCAGCAGCCTAGACAGGATGAACACTGAAGCTTTCTTT; CDR3: CASSLDRMNTEAFF
J: TRBJ1-2; D: TRBD1; size: .; V: TRBV14; DNA: TGTGCCAGCAGCCGGCCAGGGGGCTATGGCTACACCTTC; CDR3: CASSRPGGYGYTF
J: TRBJ2-1; D: .; size: .; V: TRBV9; DNA: TGTGCCAGCAGCGTAGCCAGGTATTCCTACAATGAGCAGTTCTTC; CDR3: CASSVARYSYNEQFF
J: TRBJ2-5; D: TRBD2; size: .; V: TRBV5-1; DNA: TGCCCCAGCAGTTTTTCCCGCGGGGGGGGAGAGACCCAGTACTTC; CDR3: CPSSFSRGGGETQYF
J: TRBJ1-1; D: .; size: .; V: TRBV18; DNA: TGTGCCAGCTCACCACCGGCCGCTTCCATGAACACTGAAGCTTTCTTT; CDR3: CASSPPAASMNTEAFF
J: TRBJ1-5; D: .; size: .; V: TRBV6-2/TRBV6-3; DNA: TGTGCCAGCAGCCCTTCGGGGGGCCATAGCAATCAGCCCCAGCATTTT; CDR3: CASSPSGGHSNQPQHF
J: TRBJ1-5; D: .; size: .; V: TRBV6-6; DNA: TGTGCCAGCCAGGAGGGGAATCAGCCCCAGCATTTT; CDR3: CASQEGNQPQHF
J: TRBJ2-1; D: TRBD1; size: .; V: TRBV27; DNA: TGTGCCAGCAGTTTATCGTACAGGGGAAGCTCCTACAATGAGCAGTTCTTC; CDR3: CASSLSYRGSSYNEQFF
J: TRBJ2-2; D: .; size: .; V: TRBV7-9; DNA: TGTGCCAGCAGCTTAGACCGCCTCGGGGGGCGGAGCGGGGAGCTGTTTTTT; CDR3: CASSLDRLGGRSGELFF
J: TRBJ1-1; D: .; size: .; V: TRBV6-5; DNA: TGTGCCAGCAGTCCCGGGACATTCATGAACACTGAAGCTTTCTTT; CDR3: CASSPGTFMNTEAFF
J: TRBJ1-2; D: .; size: once; V: TRBV19; DNA: TGTGCCAGTATCCCGGGCGGACTTAACTATGGCTACACCTTC; CDR3: CASIPGGLNYGYTF
J: TRBJ2-2; D: TRBD1; size: .; V: TRBV6-2/TRBV6-3; DNA: TGTGCCAGCAGTTCGAGATGGACAGGCAACACCGGGGAGCTGTTTTTT; CDR3: CASSSRWTGNTGELFF
J: TRBJ2-7; D: .; size: .; V: TRBV3-1/TRBV3-2; DNA: TGTGCCAGCAGCCAAGATCTAGTCCGGGGCTACGAGCAGTACTTC; CDR3: CASSQDLVRGYEQYF
J: TRBJ1-1; D: .; size: .; V: TRBV2; DNA: TGTGCCAGCGGGAGTGGTCGGGGTACTGAAGCTTTCTTT; CDR3: CASGSGRGTEAFF
J: TRBJ2-3; D: .; size: once; V: TRBV7-3; DNA: TGTGCCAGCAGCTCCCACACGGCGGGGAGGTCAGATACGCAGTATTTT; CDR3: CASSSHTAGRSDTQYF
J: TRBJ2-5; D: .; size: .; V: TRBV5-1; DNA: TGCGCCAGCAGCTTACGGGAGACCCAGTACTTC; CDR3: CASSLRETQYF
J: TRBJ2-1; D: .; size: .; V: TRBV6-5; DNA: TGTGCCAGCAGCGCAGCGGTGAAAGGGCAGTTCTTC; CDR3: CASSAAVKGQFF
J: TRBJ1-3; D: .; size: .; V: TRBV7-9; DNA: TGTGCCAGCAGCAAGCAAGGACAGCTCTCTGGAAACACCATATATTTT; CDR3: CASSKQGQLSGNTIYF
J: TRBJ1-1; D: TRBD1; size: .; V: TRBV6-5; DNA: TGTGCCAGCAGTCGACAGGGTTGGAACACTGAAGCTTTCTTT; CDR3: CASSRQGWNTEAFF
J: TRBJ2-1; D: .; size: .; V: TRBV2; DNA: TGTGCCAGCAGTGACCTTTTACGGGAGCAGTTCTTC; CDR3: CASSDLLREQFF
J: TRBJ2-7; D: .; size: .; V: TRBV4-1; DNA: TGCGCCAGCAGCCATGTCCAACGACCCAGCGGCGAGCAGTACTTC; CDR3: CASSHVQRPSGEQYF
J: TRBJ1-1; D: .; size: .; V: TRBV4-1; DNA: TGCGCCAGCAGCCGAGAACAGCAAATCAACACTGAAGCTTTCTTT; CDR3: CASSREQQINTEAFF
J: TRBJ1-4; D: .; size: .; V: TRBV27; DNA: TGTGCCAGCAACCCGACAGGCGACAATGAAAAACTGTTTTTT; CDR3: CASNPTGDNEKLFF
J: TRBJ1-2; D: .; size: few; V: TRBV4-2; DNA: TGTGCCAGCAGCCGAGAGGACAGTTCGGACTATGGCTACACCTTC; CDR3: CASSREDSSDYGYTF